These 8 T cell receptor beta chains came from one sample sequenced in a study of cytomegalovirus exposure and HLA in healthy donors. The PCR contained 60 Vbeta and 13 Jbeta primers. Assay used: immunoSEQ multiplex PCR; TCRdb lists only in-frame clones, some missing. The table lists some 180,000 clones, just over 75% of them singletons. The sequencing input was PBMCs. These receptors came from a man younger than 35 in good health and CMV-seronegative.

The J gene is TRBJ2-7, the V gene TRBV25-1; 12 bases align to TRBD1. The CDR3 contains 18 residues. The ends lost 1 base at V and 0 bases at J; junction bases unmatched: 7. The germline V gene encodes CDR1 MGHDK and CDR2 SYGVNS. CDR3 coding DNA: TGTGCCAGCAGTGAATCTAAGGGGACAGGGGGCATCTCCTACGAGCAGTACTTC. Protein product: CASSESKGTGGISYEQYF.

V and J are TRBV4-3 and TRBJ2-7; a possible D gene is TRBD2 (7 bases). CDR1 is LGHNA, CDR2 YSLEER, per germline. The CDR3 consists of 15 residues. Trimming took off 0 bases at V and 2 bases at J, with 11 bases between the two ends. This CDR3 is CASSQDQGGAYEQYF. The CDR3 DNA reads TGCGCCAGCAGCCAAGATCAAGGGGGGGCCTACGAGCAGTACTTC.

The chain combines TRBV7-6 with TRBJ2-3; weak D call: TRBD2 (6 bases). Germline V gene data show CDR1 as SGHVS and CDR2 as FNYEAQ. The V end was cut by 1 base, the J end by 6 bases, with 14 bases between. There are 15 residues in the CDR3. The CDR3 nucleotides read TGTGCCAGCAGCTTAGTTGGCCCGGGGAGGGATACGCAGTATTTT. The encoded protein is CASSLVGPGRDTQYF.

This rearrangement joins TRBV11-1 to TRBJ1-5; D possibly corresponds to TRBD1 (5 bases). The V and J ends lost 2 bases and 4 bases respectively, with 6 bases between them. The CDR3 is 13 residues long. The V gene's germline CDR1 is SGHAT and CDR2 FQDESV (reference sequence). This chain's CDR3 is CASSLSGNQPQHF. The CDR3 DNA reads TGTGCCAGCAGCTTATCAGGGAATCAGCCCCAGCATTTT.

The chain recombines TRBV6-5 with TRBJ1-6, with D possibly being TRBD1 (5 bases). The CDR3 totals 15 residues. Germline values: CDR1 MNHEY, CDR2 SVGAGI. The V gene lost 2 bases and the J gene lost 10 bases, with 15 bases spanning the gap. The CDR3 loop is CASSYQGGRRSPLHF. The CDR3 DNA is TGTGCCAGCAGTTACCAGGGCGGGAGGCGGTCACCCCTCCACTTT.

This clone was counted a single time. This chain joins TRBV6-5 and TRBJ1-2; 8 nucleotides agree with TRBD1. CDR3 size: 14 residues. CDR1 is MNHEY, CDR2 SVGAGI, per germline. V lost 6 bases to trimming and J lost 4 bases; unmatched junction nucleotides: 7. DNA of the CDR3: TGTGCCAGCAGCCCCGGACAGGGATTCTATGGCTACACCTTC. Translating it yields CASSPGQGFYGYTF.

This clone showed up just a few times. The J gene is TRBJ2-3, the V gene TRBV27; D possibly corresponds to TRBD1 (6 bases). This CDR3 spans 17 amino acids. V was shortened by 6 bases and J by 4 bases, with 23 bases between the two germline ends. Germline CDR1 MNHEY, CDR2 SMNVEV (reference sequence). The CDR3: CASSPLVGARGPDTQYF. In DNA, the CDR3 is TGTGCCAGCAGCCCACTTGTGGGGGCCAGGGGACCAGATACGCAGTATTTT.

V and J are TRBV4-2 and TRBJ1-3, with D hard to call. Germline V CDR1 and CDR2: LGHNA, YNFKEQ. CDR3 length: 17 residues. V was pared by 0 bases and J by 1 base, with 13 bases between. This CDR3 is CASSQEFAPGSGNTIYF. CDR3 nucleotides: TGTGCCAGCAGCCAAGAATTTGCCCCAGGATCTGGAAACACCATATATTTT.